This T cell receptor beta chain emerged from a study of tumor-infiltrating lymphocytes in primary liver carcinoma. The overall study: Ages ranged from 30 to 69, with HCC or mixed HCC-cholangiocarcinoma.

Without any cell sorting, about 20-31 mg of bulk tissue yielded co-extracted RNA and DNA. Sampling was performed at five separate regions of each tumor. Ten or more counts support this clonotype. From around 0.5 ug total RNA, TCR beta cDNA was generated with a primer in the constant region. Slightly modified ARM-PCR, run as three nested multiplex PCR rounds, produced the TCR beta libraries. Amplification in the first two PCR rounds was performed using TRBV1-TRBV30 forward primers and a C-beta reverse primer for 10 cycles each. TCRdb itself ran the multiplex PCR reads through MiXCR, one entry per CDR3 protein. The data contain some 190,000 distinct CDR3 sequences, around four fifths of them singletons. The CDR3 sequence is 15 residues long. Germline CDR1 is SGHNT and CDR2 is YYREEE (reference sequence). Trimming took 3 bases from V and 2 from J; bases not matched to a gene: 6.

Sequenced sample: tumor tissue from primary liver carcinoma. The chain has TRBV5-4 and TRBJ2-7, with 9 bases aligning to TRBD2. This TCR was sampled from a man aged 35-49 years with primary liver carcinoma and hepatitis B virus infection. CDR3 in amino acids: CASSSTSGLTYEQYF. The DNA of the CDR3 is TGTGCCAGCAGCTCTACTAGCGGGCTTACCTACGAGCAGTACTTC.